These T cell receptor beta chains were read from a single sample in a study of T-cell reconstitution after alpha-beta-depleted transplantation in children. Using its own MiXCR run on the PCR reads, TCRdb lists one record per CDR3 protein. Among approximately 590,000 distinct CDR3 sequences, more than 9% were seen once, and the ten largest hold around 4%. This specimen consisted of PBMCs from the stem cell graft donor, obtained from the stem cell graft. These receptor sequences come from a human donor who donated a stem cell graft to a child with acute myeloid leukemia. CDR3s include the opening cysteine and the closing phenylalanine or tryptophan. Fields, in order: V gene, D gene, clone size, J gene, CDR3 protein, CDR3 DNA. D genes are given only for firm matches. The size entry is marked missing in some rows and otherwise reads once, few, many or a size class.

TRBV20-1	TRBD2	-	TRBJ2-5	CSAVAGGIQETQYF	TGCAGTGCTGTAGCGGGAGGGATACAAGAGACCCAGTACTTC
TRBV28	-	many	TRBJ2-5	CASRGSQETQYF	TGTGCCAGCAGGGGTAGTCAAGAGACCCAGTACTTC
TRBV5-1	-	many	TRBJ2-7	CASSLGHSYEQYF	TGCGCCAGCAGCTTGGGACACTCCTACGAGCAGTACTTC
TRBV29-1	-	-	TRBJ2-1	CSVSRPPGNEQFF	TGCAGCGTTTCAAGGCCTCCGGGGAATGAGCAGTTCTTC
TRBV7-2	-	few	TRBJ2-2	CASRATAANTGELFF	TGTGCCAGCAGGGCCACCGCGGCGAACACCGGGGAGCTGTTTTTT
TRBV4-3	-	few	TRBJ2-5	CASSQETRRGETQYF	TGCGCCAGCAGCCAAGAAACTAGGCGGGGAGAGACCCAGTACTTC
TRBV7-2	-	-	TRBJ2-5	CASSLALRGETQYF	TGTGCCAGCAGCTTAGCACTAAGGGGAGAGACCCAGTACTTC
TRBV29-1	TRBD1	few	TRBJ1-2	CSVGQGRVGYTF	TGCAGCGTTGGACAGGGGAGAGTTGGCTACACCTTC
TRBV25-1	-	many	TRBJ1-2	CASTEGGYGYTF	TGTGCCAGCACCGAAGGAGGCTATGGCTACACCTTC
TRBV5-1	TRBD1	many	TRBJ2-7	CASSLTDRAYEQYF	TGCGCCAGCAGCTTGACGGACAGGGCCTACGAGCAGTACTTC
TRBV6-2/TRBV6-3	TRBD2	-	TRBJ2-5	CASRRDYSGLQETQYF	TGTGCCAGCAGACGAGACTATAGCGGGCTCCAAGAGACCCAGTACTTC
TRBV4-2	TRBD2	many	TRBJ2-1	CASSPSGSNEQFF	TGTGCCAGCAGCCCCAGCGGGAGTAATGAGCAGTTCTTC
TRBV9	TRBD1	many	TRBJ1-5	CASSVVTGDQPQHF	TGTGCCAGCAGCGTAGTAACAGGGGACCAGCCCCAGCATTTT
TRBV19	-	many	TRBJ2-1	CASTLRGWRRESGYNEQFF	TGTGCCAGTACCCTGAGGGGGTGGAGGAGAGAGAGCGGCTACAATGAGCAGTTCTTC
TRBV3-1	TRBD1	many	TRBJ1-2	CASSPRTGRYGYTF	TGTGCCAGCAGCCCCCGGACAGGGCGATATGGCTACACCTTC
TRBV29-1	-	many	TRBJ2-6	CSVEALGSGANVLTF	TGCAGCGTTGAAGCCCTCGGGTCTGGGGCCAACGTCCTGACTTTC
TRBV20-1	-	many	TRBJ1-5	CSARGGAERNQPQHF	TGCAGTGCTAGAGGGGGAGCCGAACGAAATCAGCCCCAGCATTTT
TRBV11-2	-	-	TRBJ2-1	CASSGTAISSIFYNEQFF	TGTGCCAGCAGCGGGACCGCCATAAGCTCGATTTTTTACAATGAGCAGTTCTTC
TRBV11-1	TRBD1	-	TRBJ2-1	CASSPDRAKREIRNEQFF	TGTGCCAGCAGCCCGGACAGGGCGAAACGGGAGATACGCAATGAGCAGTTCTTC
TRBV6-5	-	many	TRBJ2-2	CASRRGTGELFF	TGTGCCAGCAGACGGGGTACCGGGGAGCTGTTTTTT
TRBV4-1	-	few	TRBJ1-2	CASSQEFADYGYTF	TGCGCCAGCAGCCAAGAGTTCGCAGACTATGGCTACACCTTC
TRBV6-1	-	many	TRBJ2-3	CASSNARLGSTDTQYF	TGTGCCAGCAGTAACGCCAGGTTGGGGAGCACAGATACGCAGTATTTT